The 30 T cell receptor beta chains reported below all come from one sample, sequenced in a study. TCRdb recomputed calls from the RT-PCR reads with MiXCR, one row per CDR3 protein. The repertoire holds about 680,000 distinct CDR3 sequences, with around 14% as singletons. Sequenced input: memory CD4+ T cells from blood. The source of these receptors is a female donor in good health, serving as a healthy control.

This clonotype was recorded a few times. The rearrangement joins TRBV7-9 to TRBJ2-5; maybe TRBD1 (7 bases). The length of the CDR3 is 16 residues. Germline CDR1 reads SEHNR; CDR2 reads FQNEAQ (reference sequence). Trimming took off 2 bases at V and 5 bases at J, with 18 bases between the two ends. The CDR3 sequence: CASSLRSQGGLETQYF. As DNA, the CDR3 is TGTGCCAGCAGCTTAAGATCCCAGGGGGGTCTCGAGACCCAGTACTTC.

This clonotype was detected many times. The J gene is TRBJ1-6, the V gene TRBV12-3 or TRBV12-4; a possible D gene is TRBD1 (5 bases). V was clipped by 4 bases and J by 8 bases, with 12 bases between them. The CDR3 is 14 residues long. The chain's CDR3 is CASSSGGSYSPLHF. CDR3 DNA: TGTGCCAGCAGTTCCGGGGGTTCATATTCACCCCTCCACTTT.

The chain employs TRBV30 and TRBJ2-5; D is perhaps TRBD1 or TRBD2 (5 bases each). CDR1 and CDR2 from the germline V gene are GTSNPN and SVGIG (reference sequence). CDR3 length equals 11 residues. Trimming left V 7 bases short and J 5 bases short, with 11 bases between. The CDR3 is CASGWGETQYF. The CDR3 region has the DNA TGTGCCTCCGGATGGGGGGAGACCCAGTACTTC.

In this sample, this clonotype turned up a few times. The rearrangement joins TRBV24-1 to TRBJ2-7, with 12 nucleotides matching TRBD2. V lost 2 bases to trimming and J lost 4 bases; unmatched junction nucleotides: 5. CDR1 and CDR2 (germline): KGHDR, SFDVKD. The CDR3 totals 16 residues. This CDR3 is CATSDSRTSGKYEQYF. CDR3 nucleotide sequence: TGTGCCACCAGTGATTCGAGGACTAGCGGGAAGTACGAGCAGTACTTC.

This rearrangement joins TRBV12-3 or TRBV12-4 to TRBJ2-5, with 9 bases matching TRBD2. The CDR3 consists of 15 residues. Losses at the gene ends were 8 bases for V and 8 bases for J; bases not matched to a gene: 15. The CDR3 here is CASLLMAGGPSTQYF. The CDR3, as DNA: TGTGCCAGCTTACTCATGGCGGGGGGGCCGTCCACCCAGTACTTC.

CDR3 DNA: TGTGCCAGCAGCTTACAAACTCTGGGCAATGAGCAGTTCTTC. Translation: CASSLQTLGNEQFF. V and J are TRBV7-6 and TRBJ2-1; D ambiguous. The CDR3 totals 14 residues. Germline assignment: CDR1 SGHVS and CDR2 FNYEAQ. Trimming shortened V by 2 bases and J by 6 bases, and 11 bases separated the two germline ends.

This clonotype was detected only a few times. The gene calls are TRBV6-5 and TRBJ1-2, with 8 bases identical to TRBD1. The V gene's germline CDR1 is MNHEY and CDR2 SVGAGI. This CDR3 contains 18 residues. The J segment lost 5 bases and the V segment lost 4 bases, leaving 18 bases of the junction unmatched. CDR3 amino acids: CASSFPGTGKAGFYGYTF. CDR3 DNA: TGTGCCAGCAGTTTCCCCGGGACAGGAAAGGCGGGGTTTTATGGCTACACCTTC.

V gene TRBV20-1 combines with J gene TRBJ1-2, with D possibly matching TRBD1 (6 bases). The CDR3 has 15 amino acids. Germline CDR1 is DFQATT and CDR2 is SNEGSKA (reference sequence). Trimming cost V 3 bases and J 4 bases, with 18 bases left between them. In DNA form, the CDR3 reads TGCAGTGCTAGTGGGGGGCACAAGGGGACCTATGGCTACACCTTC. It translates to CSASGGHKGTYGYTF.

The chain recombines TRBV20-1 with TRBJ1-2; 10 nucleotides align to TRBD1. The V and J ends lost 4 bases and 4 bases, in that order; junction bases with no gene match: 6. This CDR3 region has 14 residues. Per germline, CDR1 DFQATT and CDR2 SNEGSKA (reference sequence). The CDR3 region has the DNA TGCAGTGCTAAAGACAGGGGGCGCCTCTATGGCTACACCTTC. Translated: CSAKDRGRLYGYTF.

This clonotype appeared many times. Compared with germline, one end of the junction differs, possibly owing to a read error. V and J are TRBV7-7 and TRBJ2-5, with 10 nucleotides matching TRBD1. This CDR3 has 14 residues. Germline V gene data show CDR1 as SSHAT and CDR2 as FNYEAQ (reference sequence). The CDR3 region has the DNA TGTGCTAGCAGCTTAAGAGGGACAGGGGATACCCAGTACTTC. Protein sequence: CASSLRGTGDTQYF.

This clonotype appeared many times. The V call is TRBV29-1, the J call TRBJ2-3, with D perhaps TRBD2 (5 bases). Trimming took 6 bases from V and 1 from J, leaving 14 bases between them. Germline CDR1 and CDR2: SQVTM and ANQGSEA. There are 14 residues in the CDR3. In DNA, the CDR3 is TGCAGCGTCGGAGGAGAGGTCGGCACAGATACGCAGTATTTT. Amino acid sequence: CSVGGEVGTDTQYF.

This clonotype was counted a few times. This chain joins TRBV5-1 and TRBJ2-3; D is perhaps TRBD1 (5 bases). The CDR3 is 16 amino acids. CDR1 SGHRS and CDR2 YFSETQ come from the germline V gene. The V and J ends lost 0 bases and 2 bases respectively, with 13 bases between them. CDR3 loop: CASSLEGALVTDTQYF. For the CDR3, the DNA is TGCGCCAGCAGCTTGGAAGGGGCGCTCGTCACAGATACGCAGTATTTT.

The chain carries TRBV7-9 and TRBJ2-1, with a possible D match to TRBD1 (6 bases). The CDR3 consists of 16 residues. Trimming removed 0 bases from V and 0 bases from J, with 9 bases in between. Germline V gene sequence: CDR1 SEHNR, CDR2 FQNEAQ (reference sequence). The CDR3 coding sequence is TGTGCCAGCAGCTTAGCGCAGGGGAGCTCCTACAATGAGCAGTTCTTC. As protein: CASSLAQGSSYNEQFF.

This rearrangement joins TRBV6-6 to TRBJ1-4; maybe TRBD1 (6 bases). Per the germline V gene, CDR1 is MNHNY and CDR2 is SVGAGI (reference sequence). The V gene lost 8 bases and the J gene lost 3 bases, with 13 bases spanning the gap. This CDR3 comprises 14 residues. The CDR3 region has the DNA TGTGCCAGCCGACGGGGACAAGCTAATGAAAAACTGTTTTTT. Translating gives CASRRGQANEKLFF.

This clonotype was picked up many times. The V call is TRBV29-1, the J call TRBJ1-1; possibly TRBD1 for D (6 bases). Trimming stripped 1 base from V and 0 bases from J, with 12 bases between. The CDR3 length is 15 residues. In germline, CDR1 is SQVTM, CDR2 ANQGSEA. This chain's CDR3 is CSVEGEGGMNTEAFF. Written as DNA, the CDR3 is TGCAGCGTTGAAGGGGAAGGGGGGATGAACACTGAAGCTTTCTTT.

In regard to this clonotype: The junction shows a germline mismatch at one end, possibly a read error. The J gene is TRBJ2-1, the V gene TRBV18; unclear D gene. The germline gives CDR1 KGHSH, CDR2 LQKENI. This CDR3 has 14 amino acids. The DNA for the CDR3 is TGTGCCAGCTCAGCCGTAGGCGGACGCAATGAGCATTTCTTC. It specifies CASSAVGGRNEHFF. Supplemented by reference TRBV18 and TRBJ2-1, the full variable domain reads NAGVMQNPRHLVRRRGQEARLRCSPMKGHSHVYWYRQLPEEGLKFMVYLQKENIIDESGMPKERFSAEFPKEGPSILRIQQVVRGDSAAYFCASSAVGGRNEHFFGPGTRLTVL.

This clonotype was seen more than once but under ten times. The chain employs TRBV20-1 and TRBJ1-2; D unresolved. Germline V gene sequence: CDR1 DFQATT, CDR2 SNEGSKA (reference sequence). The CDR3 has 12 residues. Trimming removed 0 bases from V and 4 bases from J, with 6 bases in between. CDR3 sequence (DNA): TGCAGTGCTAGAGATCAGGTCTATGGCTACACCTTC. It encodes CSARDQVYGYTF.

In its sample, this clonotype was seen a few times. This sequence joins TRBV7-2 and TRBJ1-4; D call uncertain. V was cut by 2 bases and J by 8 bases, with 18 bases left in between. The CDR3 consists of 16 residues. Germline CDR1 SGHTA, CDR2 FQGNSA. The CDR3 loop is CASSLFSRDNGEKLFF. The CDR3 DNA sequence: TGTGCCAGCAGCTTATTTTCAAGAGATAACGGGGAAAAACTGTTTTTT.

The J gene is TRBJ1-5, the V gene TRBV5-6, with 8 nucleotides matching TRBD1. V lost 4 bases to trimming and J lost 9 bases; unmatched junction nucleotides: 12. The CDR3 is made up of 15 amino acids. Germline CDR1 reads SGHDT; CDR2 reads YYEEEE. In DNA form, the CDR3 reads TGTGCCAGCAGCGCCGGGCAGGGGGCTATCGGGCCCCAGCATTTT. It translates to CASSAGQGAIGPQHF.

This clonotype was counted ten times or more. The chain recombines TRBV9 with TRBJ2-2; D remains ambiguous. The germline CDR1 and CDR2 sequences are SGDLS and YYNGEE. The V gene lost 4 bases and the J gene lost 5 bases, with 15 bases spanning the gap. The length of the CDR3 is 15 residues. The CDR3 coding sequence is TGTGCCAGCAGCCCCTCGGGTAGTTGGACCGGGGAGCTGTTTTTT. Translating gives CASSPSGSWTGELFF.

J is TRBJ2-3 and V is TRBV5-1, with D maybe TRBD1 (5 bases). Germline lookup yields CDR1 SGHRS and CDR2 YFSETQ. Trimming cost V 0 bases and J 2 bases, with 22 bases left between them. The CDR3 is 19 amino acids. The CDR3, as DNA: TGCGCCAGCAGCTTGGTTGGCAGGGTCGATCAGATTAACACAGATACGCAGTATTTT. This encodes CASSLVGRVDQINTDTQYF. Based on the CDR3 plus reference TRBV5-1 and TRBJ2-3, the full variable domain is KAGVTQTPRYLIKTRGQQVTLSCSPISGHRSVSWYQQTPGQGLQFLFEYFSETQRNKGNFPGRFSGRQFSNSRSEMNVSTLELGDSALYLCASSLVGRVDQINTDTQYFGPGTRLTVL.

This chain joins TRBV20-1 and TRBJ2-5; 8 positions match TRBD1. With 1 base clipped from V and 5 bases from J, the junction kept 6 bases outside the gene matches. Germline assignment: CDR1 DFQATT and CDR2 SNEGSKA (reference sequence). CDR3 length: 14 residues. The CDR3 spells CSARVRRGLETQYF. CDR3 sequence (DNA): TGCAGTGCTAGAGTTCGCAGGGGGCTGGAGACCCAGTACTTC.

The chain has TRBV2 and TRBJ2-3; D gene unclear. Germline V CDR1 and CDR2: SNHLY, FYNNEI. The CDR3 totals 14 residues. The V end lost 6 bases, the J end lost 1 base, and 11 bases lay between the germline ends. CDR3 sequence (DNA): TGTGCCAGCAGGAAGGGCTGGGGCACAGATACGCAGTATTTT. Protein product: CASRKGWGTDTQYF.

This clonotype was found a few times. V gene TRBV6-5 combines with J gene TRBJ2-7, with a weak D call TRBD1 (5 bases). The CDR3 runs 17 residues. Germline V CDR1 and CDR2: MNHEY, SVGAGI. Trimming removed 0 bases at V and 0 bases at J, with 15 bases between. CDR3 bases: TGTGCCAGCAGTTACTCGACTGGGGCAGGTAGCTCCTACGAGCAGTACTTC. Translated, it gives CASSYSTGAGSSYEQYF.

This clonotype was found a few times. V gene TRBV25-1 combines with J gene TRBJ2-1; 7 nucleotides align to TRBD2. The V segment lost 6 bases and the J segment 1 base; nucleotides outside the gene matches: 6. This CDR3 spans 15 amino acids. Per the germline V gene, CDR1 is MGHDK and CDR2 is SYGVNS. In DNA, the CDR3 is TGTGCCAGCAGGAGGGCGGGAGCGTCCTACAATGAGCAGTTCTTC. Protein product: CASRRAGASYNEQFF. Full variable domain (outside the CDR3, taken from reference TRBV25-1 and TRBJ2-1): EADIYQTPRYLVIGTGKKITLECSQTMGHDKMYWYQQDPGMELHLIHYSYGVNSTEKGDLSSESTVSRIRTEHFPLTLESARPSHTSQYLCASRRAGASYNEQFFGPGTRLTVL.

The genes are TRBV14 and TRBJ2-1; a weak D match, TRBD2 (7 bases). The germline V gene has CDR1 SGHDN and CDR2 FVKESK. The CDR3 has 17 amino acids. V was cut by 3 bases and J by 0 bases, with 15 bases left in between. The CDR3 spells CASSHRGGTSSYNEQFF. DNA for the CDR3: TGTGCCAGCAGCCATAGGGGGGGGACATCCTCCTACAATGAGCAGTTCTTC.

The rearrangement uses TRBV9 and TRBJ1-1, with D perhaps TRBD1 (5 bases). Trimming stripped 4 bases from V and 6 bases from J, with 16 bases between. From germline, CDR1 is SGDLS and CDR2 YYNGEE. The CDR3 contains 14 residues. CDR3 region: CASSPLSSQAEAFF. The CDR3 coding sequence is TGTGCCAGCAGCCCTCTATCTTCACAGGCTGAAGCTTTCTTT.

CDR3 protein: CASSYARWVPNTEAFF. The CDR3 DNA reads as TGTGCCAGCAGTTACGCCCGCTGGGTACCGAACACTGAAGCTTTCTTT. The chain is built from TRBV6-5 and TRBJ1-1; D is undetermined. CDR3 length: 16 residues. In germline, CDR1 is MNHEY, CDR2 SVGAGI. With 2 bases removed from V and 1 base from J, the gap between germline ends came to 14 bases.

The chain links TRBV12-3 or TRBV12-4 to TRBJ2-2, with 9 bases lining up with TRBD1. The CDR3 sequence is 15 residues long. The V segment lost 1 base and the J segment 3 bases; nucleotides outside the gene matches: 0. CDR3 in amino acids: CASSLGDRDTGELFF. Here the CDR3 DNA reads TGTGCCAGCAGTTTAGGGGACAGGGACACCGGGGAGCTGTTTTTT.

In this sample, this clonotype turned up a few times. The chain combines TRBV28 with TRBJ2-7; 7 bases match TRBD1. The ends lost 8 bases at V and 5 bases at J; junction bases unmatched: 9. This CDR3 has 13 residues. CDR1 is MDHEN and CDR2 is SYDVKM in the germline V gene. The DNA for the CDR3 is TGTGCCAGCGCCCGGGACAGCCGAAACGAGCAGTACTTC. It yields the protein CASARDSRNEQYF.